The 30 T cell receptor beta chains below were found in one sample sequenced in a study of somatic mutations in cytotoxic T cells in rheumatoid arthritis. Sequencing used immunoSEQ multiplex PCR; TCRdb keeps in-frame clones, though not all of them. The table has about 11,000 clones, around 75% seen once. The material sequenced was CD8+ T cells sorted from blood. The source is a man aged 55 to 70 in good health.

The chain joins TRBV7-9 to TRBJ1-5; no clear D gene. Germline CDR1 is SEHNR and CDR2 is FQNEAQ (reference sequence). The CDR3 loop spans 12 amino acids. V lost 5 bases, J lost 4 bases, and 6 bases lay in between. CDR3 loop: CASSQANQPQHF. The CDR3 DNA sequence: TGTGCCAGCAGCCAAGCAAATCAGCCCCAGCATTTT.

The chain couples TRBV19 to TRBJ1-5; D unclear. The CDR3 contains 12 residues. V lost 4 bases and J 3 bases, leaving 4 bases between the germline ends. Per the germline V gene, CDR1 is LNHDA and CDR2 is SQIVND (reference sequence). The CDR3 protein is CASSTYNQPQHF. The CDR3 DNA reads as TGTGCCAGTAGTACCTACAATCAGCCCCAGCATTTT.

This rearrangement joins TRBV30 to TRBJ2-1, with TRBD1 identical over 9 bases. With V trimmed by 0 bases and J by 3 bases, 15 bases remained unmatched. The CDR3 runs to 19 residues. Germline values: CDR1 GTSNPN, CDR2 SVGIG (reference sequence). CDR3 amino acids: CAWSVSRGQGATYYNEQFF. The DNA of the CDR3 is TGTGCCTGGAGTGTATCCCGGGGACAGGGAGCAACCTACTACAATGAGCAGTTCTTC.

This clone appeared a single time. This chain connects TRBV25-1 to TRBJ1-3, with no clear D. Trimming stripped 6 bases from V and 2 bases from J, with 11 bases between. The CDR3 has 14 residues. Germline V lookup: CDR1 MGHDK, CDR2 SYGVNS. For the CDR3, the DNA is TGTGCCAGCAGCCTCGGGAGTACTGGAAACACCATATATTTT. It translates to CASSLGSTGNTIYF.

J is TRBJ2-7 and V is TRBV13; 7 nucleotides line up with TRBD1. This CDR3 spans 15 amino acids. Per germline, CDR1 PRHDT and CDR2 FYEKMQ (reference sequence). The V segment lost 6 bases and the J segment 2 bases; nucleotides outside the gene matches: 10. The CDR3 protein is CASRSRQGVPYEQYF. Written as DNA, the CDR3 is TGTGCCAGCAGGTCCCGACAGGGTGTTCCCTACGAGCAGTACTTC. Variable domain in full (rest from reference TRBV13 and TRBJ2-7): AAGVIQSPRHLIKEKRETATLKCYPIPRHDTVYWYQQGPGQDPQFLISFYEKMQSDKGSIPDRFSAQQFSDYHSELNMSSLELGDSALYFCASRSRQGVPYEQYFGPGTRLTVT.

The rearrangement uses TRBV13 and TRBJ2-1; 10 bases agree with TRBD1. V shed 4 bases, J shed 7 bases, and the junction held 4 bases outside the gene matches. Germline assignment: CDR1 PRHDT and CDR2 FYEKMQ (reference sequence). The CDR3 contains 14 residues. The CDR3: CASSSRTGGNEQFF. CDR3 nucleotide sequence: TGTGCCAGCAGCTCACGGACAGGGGGGAATGAGCAGTTCTTC.

The V call is TRBV5-4, the J call TRBJ1-1; D perhaps matches TRBD1 (5 bases). Germline V lookup: CDR1 SGHNT, CDR2 YYREEE (reference sequence). There are 19 residues in the CDR3. Trimming left V 0 bases short and J 3 bases short, with 24 bases between. CDR3: CASSLGFGGDPLMDTEAFF. Written as DNA, the CDR3 is TGTGCCAGCAGCTTGGGGTTCGGGGGGGATCCCCTTATGGACACTGAAGCTTTCTTT.

V and J are TRBV28 and TRBJ2-7; possible D gene TRBD1, 5 bases. Trimming took off 1 base at V and 0 bases at J, with 13 bases between the two ends. CDR1 and CDR2 (germline): MDHEN, SYDVKM. The CDR3 length is 16 residues. The CDR3 loop reads CASSLYVDSSSYEQYF. The CDR3 DNA reads as TGTGCCAGCAGTTTATATGTCGACAGTTCCTCCTACGAGCAGTACTTC.

The J gene is TRBJ2-1, the V gene TRBV4-1; D call uncertain. The length of the CDR3 is 11 residues. Trimming removed 6 bases at V and 6 bases at J, with 6 bases between. Germline V gives CDR1 MGHRA, CDR2 YSYEKL. This CDR3 reads CASSHLNEQFF. The CDR3 DNA reads TGCGCCAGCAGTCACCTCAATGAGCAGTTCTTC.

The V gene is TRBV10-3, the J gene TRBJ2-1, with 7 bases matching TRBD2. Germline loops: CDR1 ENHRY, CDR2 SYGVKD. The CDR3 has 17 amino acids. J gave up 2 bases and V 0 bases, and 7 bases lay outside the gene matches. CDR3 region: CAISESAGEGPYNEQFF. For the CDR3, the DNA is TGTGCCATCAGTGAGTCGGCGGGAGAAGGCCCCTACAATGAGCAGTTCTTC.

The chain employs TRBV10-2 and TRBJ2-7; D unclear. Germline V gene data show CDR1 as WSHSY and CDR2 as SAAADI. V shed 4 bases and J shed 2 bases, with 6 bases lying between them. The CDR3 is made up of 12 amino acids. Here the CDR3 DNA reads TGCGCCAGCAGTGCCGGTACCTACGAGCAGTACTTC. Its translation is CASSAGTYEQYF.

This CDR3 is CASSLSGGSYNEQFF. The CDR3 nucleotides read TGTGCCAGCAGCTTAAGCGGCGGCTCCTACAATGAGCAGTTCTTC. This chain joins TRBV5-5 and TRBJ2-1; TRBD2 is a possible D gene (5 bases). CDR1 is SGHKS, CDR2 YYEKEE, per germline (reference sequence). This CDR3 is 15 amino acids long. V shed 2 bases and J shed 0 bases, with 9 bases lying between them.

This chain joins TRBV4-1 and TRBJ2-3, with D possibly called TRBD1 or TRBD2 (6 bases each). V lost 0 bases and J 4 bases, leaving 14 bases between the germline ends. Germline CDR1 MGHRA, CDR2 YSYEKL. The CDR3 length is 16 residues. Here the CDR3 DNA reads TGCGCCAGCAGCCAAGAGCCGGGGGCATGGCCAGATACGCAGTATTTT. It specifies CASSQEPGAWPDTQYF.

The V and J genes are TRBV11-2 and TRBJ2-2; D is tentatively TRBD1 or TRBD2 (5 bases each). Germline V lookup: CDR1 SGHAT, CDR2 FQNNGV. Trimming took 1 base from V and 0 from J, leaving 12 bases between them. The CDR3 extends over 17 amino acids. CDR3 sequence reads: CASSLVSGPSNTGELFF. The DNA for the CDR3 is TGTGCCAGCAGCTTAGTTTCGGGACCGTCGAACACCGGGGAGCTGTTTTTT.

The chain is built from TRBV6-6 and TRBJ2-5; no clear D gene. This CDR3 has 13 amino acids. With 0 bases removed from V and 3 bases from J, the gap between germline ends came to 5 bases. From germline, CDR1 is MNHNY and CDR2 SVGAGI (reference sequence). The CDR3 region is CASSYSAEETQYF. DNA for the CDR3: TGTGCCAGCAGTTACTCGGCAGAAGAGACCCAGTACTTC.

This chain uses TRBV9 with TRBJ2-3; D possibly corresponds to TRBD2 (5 bases). CDR3 length: 13 residues. Germline CDR1 SGDLS, CDR2 YYNGEE. V lost 9 bases to trimming and J lost 5 bases, with 16 bases between them. This CDR3 is CATSGWEGDTQYF. The CDR3 coding sequence is TGTGCCACTTCGGGGTGGGAAGGAGATACGCAGTATTTT.

Only a few counts were recorded for this clone. This sequence joins TRBV25-1 and TRBJ1-1, with a possible D match to TRBD1 (6 bases). The CDR3 runs to 13 residues. The V gene's germline CDR1 is MGHDK and CDR2 SYGVNS. The ends were cut back, 6 bases at V and 10 bases at J, with 18 bases in the middle. The CDR3: CASSSGAGERAFF. The CDR3 nucleotides read TGTGCCAGCAGCTCTGGGGCAGGGGAGAGAGCTTTCTTT.

This sequence joins TRBV5-6 and TRBJ2-2, with TRBD1 as a possible D gene (5 bases). CDR3 length equals 15 residues. Trimming cost V 1 base and J 6 bases, with 13 bases left between them. From germline, CDR1 is SGHDT and CDR2 YYEEEE. The CDR3 loop is CASSLSPGIAGELFF. The CDR3 coding sequence is TGTGCCAGCAGCTTGAGTCCAGGGATTGCCGGGGAGCTGTTTTTT.

V and J are TRBV28 and TRBJ2-3; 13 bases align to TRBD2. Germline CDR1 reads MDHEN; CDR2 reads SYDVKM. This CDR3 contains 16 residues. V shed 5 bases and J 6 bases; nucleotides not matched to a gene: 8. The CDR3 region is CASSPPGLAGADTQYF. CDR3 in DNA: TGTGCCAGCAGTCCCCCTGGACTAGCGGGAGCTGATACGCAGTATTTT.

The chain recombines TRBV7-6 with TRBJ2-2; D is perhaps TRBD1 (5 bases). The CDR3 is 15 residues long. Per germline, CDR1 SGHVS and CDR2 FNYEAQ. Trimming cost V 7 bases and J 5 bases, with 17 bases left between them. CDR3 loop: CASTLSTGGTGELFF. CDR3 nucleotide sequence: TGTGCCAGCACCCTATCAACAGGCGGAACCGGGGAGCTGTTTTTT.

J is TRBJ2-1 and V is TRBV7-8; D remains unclear. V gave up 2 bases and J gave up 9 bases, with 5 bases separating them. Germline V gives CDR1 SGHVS, CDR2 FQNEAQ. The CDR3 loop spans 11 amino acids. The CDR3 bases are TGTGCCAGCAGCTTAATCAGTGAGCAGTTCTTC. This sequence encodes CASSLISEQFF.

V is TRBV27 and J is TRBJ2-1; 9 bases agree with TRBD2. The V gene end was trimmed by 6 bases and the J gene end by 4 bases; junction bases not matched to a gene: 4. Germline V gives CDR1 MNHEY, CDR2 SMNVEV (reference sequence). This CDR3 is built from 14 residues. The DNA for the CDR3 is TGTGCCAGCAGCCCTAGCGGGAATTACAATGAGCAGTTCTTC. It yields the protein CASSPSGNYNEQFF.

The V and J genes are TRBV4-3 and TRBJ2-1; D is possibly TRBD2 (6 bases). Germline V gene sequence: CDR1 LGHNA, CDR2 YSLEER. The CDR3 has 18 residues. With 1 base removed from V and 1 base from J, the gap between germline ends came to 17 bases. This CDR3 is CASSQGDRAGWSYNEQFF. CDR3 DNA: TGCGCCAGCAGCCAAGGGGACCGCGCGGGGTGGTCCTACAATGAGCAGTTCTTC.

The CDR3: CASSYVQGDEQYF. DNA for the CDR3: TGTGCCAGCAGTTACGTCCAGGGGGACGAGCAGTACTTC. V and J are TRBV6-5 and TRBJ2-7, with 7 bases lining up with TRBD1. The V gene's germline CDR1 is MNHEY and CDR2 SVGAGI. This CDR3 comprises 13 residues. Trimming removed 2 bases from V and 5 bases from J; junction bases left unmatched: 3.

This chain connects TRBV11-2 to TRBJ2-7; D gene unclear. The CDR3 runs 12 residues. The germline V and J ends were trimmed by 6 bases and 7 bases, with 13 bases remaining between them. Germline CDR1 SGHAT, CDR2 FQNNGV. CDR3 protein: CASSYMGGEQYF. DNA of the CDR3: TGTGCCAGCAGTTATATGGGCGGAGAGCAGTACTTC.

The genes are TRBV7-9 and TRBJ1-6; no definite D call. CDR1 SEHNR and CDR2 FQNEAQ come from the germline V gene (reference sequence). Trimming shortened V by 5 bases and J by 8 bases, and 7 bases separated the two germline ends. This CDR3 region has 12 residues. The CDR3 nucleotides read TGTGCCAGCAGCCCCGCGGATTCACCCCTCCACTTT. It translates to CASSPADSPLHF.

V and J are TRBV4-2 and TRBJ2-1, with D perhaps matching TRBD2 (6 bases). V lost 7 bases to trimming and J lost 6 bases, with 19 bases between them. This CDR3 has 15 amino acids. CDR1 is LGHNA and CDR2 is YNFKEQ in the germline V gene. Here the CDR3 reads CASTQGPAGGNEQFF. The DNA of the CDR3 is TGTGCCAGCACCCAGGGTCCGGCCGGGGGCAATGAGCAGTTCTTC.

The rearrangement joins TRBV7-9 to TRBJ2-7; 8 bases are a match to TRBD2. J was trimmed by 6 bases and V by 6 bases; bases with no gene match: 7. The CDR3 has 13 amino acids. Germline-derived CDR1 and CDR2 are SEHNR and FQNEAQ (reference sequence). The CDR3 nucleotides read TGTGCCAGCAGTTTCGGGACTAGGATCGAGCAGTACTTC. It yields the protein CASSFGTRIEQYF.

The rearrangement links TRBV6-5 to TRBJ1-5, with a tentative D call TRBD1 (6 bases). The CDR3 length is 13 residues. V was cut by 5 bases and J by 2 bases, with 7 bases left in between. In germline, CDR1 is MNHEY, CDR2 SVGAGI. CDR3 sequence: CASSPGGNQPQHF. The DNA of the CDR3 is TGTGCCAGCAGTCCAGGGGGCAATCAGCCCCAGCATTTT.

V and J are TRBV15 and TRBJ2-3; D ambiguous. Germline V gene data show CDR1 as LNHNV and CDR2 as YYDKDF (reference sequence). With 2 bases removed from V and 2 bases from J, the gap between germline ends came to 5 bases. CDR3 size: 13 residues. CDR3 DNA sequence: TGTGCCACCAGCAGAACCTACACAGATACGCAGTATTTT. Translated: CATSRTYTDTQYF.